Below are 12 T cell receptor beta chains sequenced from a single sample in a study of CD8 T cells in ankylosing spondylitis. Via MiXCR, TCRdb re-called the 5' RACE reads, giving one row per CDR3 protein. Among about 400,000 distinct CDR3 sequences, 20% to 25% were seen once, and the ten largest hold over 10%. Sequencing used blood, either unsorted or a sorted T cell fraction (not recorded which). These receptors were obtained from a male donor with ankylosing spondylitis or in good health (not recorded which).

This clonotype turned up a few times. V is TRBV7-8 and J is TRBJ2-1, with a possible D match to TRBD2 (5 bases). The V gene lost 6 bases and the J gene lost 6 bases, with 18 bases spanning the gap. Germline V gene data show CDR1 as SGHVS and CDR2 as FQNEAQ. This CDR3 comprises 15 residues. CDR3 in amino acids: CASSPAGEPSNEQFF. Written as DNA, the CDR3 is TGTGCCAGCAGTCCAGCCGGGGAACCCAGCAATGAGCAGTTCTTC.

This clonotype was seen only a few times. The chain has TRBV7-9 and TRBJ2-3, with D perhaps matching TRBD1 (5 bases). This CDR3 spans 16 amino acids. Germline V lookup: CDR1 SEHNR, CDR2 FQNEAQ (reference sequence). Trimming removed 4 bases from V and 0 bases from J, with 14 bases in between. CDR3: CASSSGIGSSTDTQYF. For the CDR3, the DNA is TGTGCCAGCAGCTCAGGGATTGGATCTAGCACAGATACGCAGTATTTT.

V and J are TRBV12-3 or TRBV12-4 and TRBJ2-3; the match to TRBD2 covers 12 bases. The CDR3 spans 17 residues. The J segment lost 2 bases and the V segment lost 3 bases, leaving 6 bases of the junction unmatched. The CDR3 protein is CASSFLAGGYATDTQYF. The CDR3 coding sequence is TGTGCCAGCAGTTTCCTAGCGGGGGGGTATGCCACAGATACGCAGTATTTT.

This clonotype has more than one count but fewer than ten. This chain uses TRBV28 with TRBJ2-5, with a possible D match to TRBD2 (6 bases). V was shortened by 6 bases and J by 6 bases, with 14 bases between the two germline ends. This CDR3 contains 13 residues. In germline, CDR1 is MDHEN, CDR2 SYDVKM. CDR3 loop: CASRLAGLQTQYF. Written as DNA, the CDR3 is TGTGCCAGCAGACTGGCGGGGTTACAGACCCAGTACTTC.

The chain is built from TRBV5-6 and TRBJ2-1, with 9 bases matching TRBD2. The CDR3 spans 15 residues. Germline trimming cut 3 bases from V and 2 bases from J; bases unmatched to any gene: 3. Germline assignment: CDR1 SGHDT and CDR2 YYEEEE. The chain's CDR3 is CASSWTSDTYNEQFF. CDR3 DNA sequence: TGTGCCAGCAGCTGGACTAGCGACACCTACAATGAGCAGTTCTTC.

The genes are TRBV20-1 and TRBJ2-7; possible D gene TRBD1, 6 bases. Trimming removed 7 bases from V and 5 bases from J, with 18 bases in between. Per the germline V gene, CDR1 is DFQATT and CDR2 is SNEGSKA (reference sequence). The CDR3 has 13 residues. The CDR3 DNA is TGCAGTGTCTTCCCTGAACAGGGTAACGAGCAGTACTTC. Residues: CSVFPEQGNEQYF.

This clonotype was counted only a few times. The chain combines TRBV27 with TRBJ2-1; D perhaps matches TRBD1 (6 bases). CDR3 size: 14 residues. V was shortened by 8 bases and J by 6 bases, with 17 bases between the two germline ends. From germline, CDR1 is MNHEY and CDR2 SMNVEV (reference sequence). The CDR3 reads CASRGGGKINEQFF. Here the CDR3 DNA reads TGTGCCAGCCGGGGTGGGGGCAAGATCAATGAGCAGTTCTTC.

The chain uses TRBV6-2 or TRBV6-3 and TRBJ2-7; 10 bases are a match to TRBD2. Germline-derived CDR1 and CDR2 are MNHEY and SVGEGT. V gave up 6 bases and J gave up 4 bases; unmatched junction bases: 12. The CDR3 contains 16 residues. CDR3 region: CASRPTWGTSEYEQYF. As DNA, the CDR3 is TGTGCCAGCAGACCCACGTGGGGGACTAGCGAGTACGAGCAGTACTTC.

This clonotype was detected only a few times. The gene calls are TRBV7-9 and TRBJ2-7; D perhaps matches TRBD1 (5 bases). The V end lost 5 bases, the J end lost 4 bases, and 12 bases lay between the germline ends. Germline CDR1 SEHNR, CDR2 FQNEAQ (reference sequence). CDR3 length equals 13 residues. CDR3 residues: CASSRPDSYEQYF. Written as DNA, the CDR3 is TGTGCCAGCAGCCGGCCTGACAGTTACGAGCAGTACTTC.

This clonotype showed up just a few times. V and J are TRBV20-1 and TRBJ2-7; D gene ambiguous. The CDR3 loop spans 11 amino acids. The germline V gene encodes CDR1 DFQATT and CDR2 SNEGSKA (reference sequence). Trimming pared 1 base from V and 4 bases from J, leaving 5 bases between. The CDR3 spells CSARAAYEQYF. The CDR3 nucleotides read TGCAGTGCTAGAGCGGCGTACGAGCAGTACTTC.

The rearrangement uses TRBV29-1 and TRBJ1-1; D is unresolved. This CDR3 comprises 15 residues. Germline CDR1 SQVTM, CDR2 ANQGSEA. Trimming cost V 0 bases and J 0 bases, with 11 bases left between them. The CDR3 loop reads CSVEDQSRMNTEAFF. The CDR3 DNA sequence: TGCAGCGTTGAAGATCAGAGCCGCATGAACACTGAAGCTTTCTTT.

A note on this clonotype: Germline and junction disagree at one end, which may indicate a read error. The chain employs TRBV10-3 and TRBJ2-1; D is unclear. Germline V gene lookup returns CDR1 ENHRY and CDR2 SYGVKD. There are 15 residues in the CDR3. The CDR3 nucleotides are TGTGCCATCAGTGAGTCAGGCCCCACCTACAATGAGCGGTTCTTC. Translating gives CAISESGPTYNERFF.